Below are 22 T cell receptor beta chains sequenced from a single sample in a study of T cell responses to AZD1222 COVID-19 vaccine. Assay: immunoSEQ multiplex PCR; the TCRdb copy retains only in-frame clones and omits some. Seen here are about 95,000 clones, roughly nine tenths observed once, and the top ten hold about 3.9%. The input for sequencing was peripheral blood, taken on day 0 of AZD1222 vaccination. The source of these receptors is an adult in good health.

The chain has TRBV7-8 and TRBJ1-3; D is unclear. CDR1 is SGHVS, CDR2 FQNEAQ, per germline. The CDR3 is made up of 14 amino acids. Trimming took 8 bases from V and 0 from J, leaving 11 bases between them. The CDR3 DNA sequence: TGTGCCAGCCGTCCCCGGGGCTCTGGAAACACCATATATTTT. This codes for CASRPRGSGNTIYF. Full variable domain (remainder filled in from reference TRBV7-8 and TRBJ1-3): GAGVSQSPRYKVAKRGQDVALRCDPISGHVSLFWYQQALGQGPEFLTYFQNEAQLDKSGLPSDRFFAERPEGSVSTLKIQRTQQEDSAVYLCASRPRGSGNTIYFGEGSWLTVV.

This clone was counted once. This chain connects TRBV11-2 to TRBJ1-4; possible D gene TRBD1, 5 bases. The ends were cut back, 5 bases at V and 8 bases at J, with 12 bases in the middle. The V gene's germline CDR1 is SGHAT and CDR2 FQNNGV. CDR3 size: 13 residues. In DNA, the CDR3 is TGTGCCAGCAGCCGGGGGTTCAACGAAAAACTGTTTTTT. Residues: CASSRGFNEKLFF. The full variable domain, in which reference TRBV11-2 and TRBJ1-4 provide the parts outside the CDR3, is EAGVAQSPRYKIIEKRQSVAFWCNPISGHATLYWYQQILGQGPKLLIQFQNNGVVDDSQLPKDRFSAERLKGVDSTLKIQPAKLEDSAVYLCASSRGFNEKLFFGSGTQLSVL.

CDR3 region: CASSYGQGPVKLFF. As DNA, the CDR3 is TGTGCCAGCAGTTACGGACAGGGCCCGGTAAAACTGTTTTTT. The V call is TRBV6-6, the J call TRBJ1-4; 8 positions agree with TRBD1. V lost 2 bases to trimming and J lost 10 bases; unmatched junction nucleotides: 6. Looked up from germline, CDR1 is MNHNY and CDR2 is SVGAGI (reference sequence). The CDR3 spans 14 residues.

The chain joins TRBV27 to TRBJ2-3, with 7 bases matching TRBD2. Trimming removed 5 bases from V and 2 bases from J; junction bases left unmatched: 10. CDR3 length: 16 residues. Per the germline V gene, CDR1 is MNHEY and CDR2 is SMNVEV (reference sequence). The CDR3 sequence: CASSPFGLVDTDTQYF. The CDR3 DNA reads as TGTGCCAGCAGTCCATTCGGACTAGTCGACACAGATACGCAGTATTTT.

The CDR3 spells CASSIQGSVTEAFF. CDR3 sequence (DNA): TGTGCCAGCAGTATCCAGGGTTCGGTCACTGAAGCTTTCTTT. V is TRBV27 and J is TRBJ1-1; possible D gene TRBD1, 5 bases. This CDR3 is built from 14 residues. Germline assignment: CDR1 MNHEY and CDR2 SMNVEV (reference sequence). Trimming pared 5 bases from V and 4 bases from J, leaving 14 bases between.

The chain links TRBV15 to TRBJ1-2; 7 nucleotides align to TRBD1. Germline CDR1 LNHNV, CDR2 YYDKDF (reference sequence). The trim removed 0 bases at V and 6 bases at J, leaving 7 bases unmatched. This CDR3 contains 15 residues. DNA of the CDR3: TGTGCCACCAGCAGAGACGCCGGGACAGAGAATGGCTACACCTTC. The encoded protein is CATSRDAGTENGYTF.

The rearrangement joins TRBV19 to TRBJ1-1, with D uncertain. V was pared by 5 bases and J by 6 bases, with 13 bases between. This CDR3 has 13 residues. The germline V gene has CDR1 LNHDA and CDR2 SQIVND (reference sequence). The CDR3 loop is CASSGPVSAEAFF. CDR3 sequence (DNA): TGTGCCAGTAGTGGGCCGGTGAGTGCTGAAGCTTTCTTT.

This chain links TRBV6-5 with TRBJ1-1, with 10 positions matching TRBD1. The length of the CDR3 is 16 residues. Unmatched junction bases numbered 7, after V lost 1 base and J lost 5 bases. Per germline, CDR1 MNHEY and CDR2 SVGAGI. CDR3 DNA: TGTGCCAGCAGTTACTTACCTCCGGGACAGGGGACTGAAGCTTTCTTT. Translated, it gives CASSYLPPGQGTEAFF.

The chain combines TRBV19 with TRBJ2-6, with 8 nucleotides matching TRBD1. The CDR3 is made up of 15 amino acids. From germline, CDR1 is LNHDA and CDR2 SQIVND (reference sequence). Trimming removed 3 bases from V and 2 bases from J; junction bases left unmatched: 0. CDR3 sequence (DNA): TGTGCCAGTAGTATGACAGGGGCTGGGGCCAACGTCCTGACTTTC. This encodes CASSMTGAGANVLTF.

This chain joins TRBV19 and TRBJ2-3, with 7 bases lining up with TRBD2. Germline CDR1 is LNHDA and CDR2 is SQIVND (reference sequence). V lost 6 bases and J lost 3; bases outside the gene matches: 6. The CDR3 sequence is 14 residues long. The CDR3: CASSVSGGTDTQYF. CDR3 in DNA: TGTGCCAGTAGCGTGTCGGGGGGAACAGATACGCAGTATTTT.

The rearrangement joins TRBV19 to TRBJ2-1; no clear D gene. Germline V gene lookup returns CDR1 LNHDA and CDR2 SQIVND (reference sequence). The V end was cut by 1 base, the J end by 4 bases, with 8 bases between. The CDR3 loop spans 14 amino acids. Here the CDR3 reads CASSIGLLYNEQFF. Here the CDR3 DNA reads TGTGCCAGTAGTATAGGCCTTTTGTACAATGAGCAGTTCTTC.

This clone was counted a few times. The genes are TRBV5-6 and TRBJ1-1; D not certain. The V end lost 2 bases, the J end lost 1 base, and 9 bases lay between the germline ends. The CDR3 sequence is 14 residues long. CDR1 and CDR2 from the germline V gene are SGHDT and YYEEEE. The CDR3 nucleotides read TGTGCCAGCAGCTTTCCGGCCCAGAACACTGAAGCTTTCTTT. Translation: CASSFPAQNTEAFF.

The chain has TRBV5-4 and TRBJ1-6; a weak D match, TRBD1 (5 bases). From germline, CDR1 is SGHNT and CDR2 YYREEE (reference sequence). V shed 4 bases and J shed 15 bases, with 20 bases lying between them. The CDR3 sequence is 14 residues long. CDR3 DNA: TGTGCCAGCAGCAGAGGGACGGCCATTGCAGACCTCCACTTT. This sequence encodes CASSRGTAIADLHF.

The rearrangement uses TRBV4-1 and TRBJ2-3, with TRBD1 matching over 9 bases. The CDR3 contains 16 residues. Germline V gene lookup returns CDR1 MGHRA and CDR2 YSYEKL. The J segment lost 5 bases and the V segment lost 1 base, leaving 7 bases of the junction unmatched. CDR3 amino acids: CASSQAGTGYRDTQYF. The CDR3 DNA reads TGCGCCAGCAGCCAAGCCGGGACAGGGTACAGAGATACGCAGTATTTT.

This clone occurred once. The DNA is omitted, as the CDR3 cannot be located on it reliably, and the CDR3 follows TCRdb's listing. The chain links TRBV19 to TRBJ2-4; the D call in the table, TRBD1, was not verified against the DNA. Germline CDR1 is LNHDA and CDR2 is SQIVND (reference sequence). The CDR3 sequence runs 14 residues, both termini included. The CDR3: CASTSGHHKNIQYF.

V and J are TRBV7-3 and TRBJ1-2, with D unclear. CDR1 is SGHTA, CDR2 FQGTGA, per germline. The CDR3 length is 13 residues. The V end lost 4 bases, the J end lost 0 bases, and 6 bases lay between the germline ends. Here the CDR3 DNA reads TGTGCCAGCAGCTCCAGCGCTAACTATGGCTACACCTTC. Protein: CASSSSANYGYTF.

The rearrangement uses TRBV19 and TRBJ1-5, with 8 nucleotides matching TRBD1. Germline V gene sequence: CDR1 LNHDA, CDR2 SQIVND (reference sequence). J was trimmed by 6 bases and V by 3 bases; bases with no gene match: 4. This CDR3 has 14 amino acids. The CDR3 here is CASSMDRVGQPQHF. The DNA for the CDR3 is TGTGCCAGTAGTATGGACAGGGTTGGTCAGCCCCAGCATTTT.

This clone appeared once. This chain uses TRBV15 with TRBJ1-1; 8 bases map to TRBD1. The CDR3 runs to 15 residues. The germline V gene has CDR1 LNHNV and CDR2 YYDKDF (reference sequence). Unmatched junction bases numbered 6, after V lost 3 bases and J lost 3 bases. CDR3 protein: CATSRDRVGDTEAFF. The CDR3, as DNA: TGTGCCACCAGCAGGGACAGGGTAGGAGACACTGAAGCTTTCTTT.

The J gene is TRBJ1-3, the V gene TRBV7-2; D remains ambiguous. CDR1 and CDR2 (germline): SGHTA, FQGNSA. The CDR3 contains 15 residues. V was shortened by 5 bases and J by 3 bases, with 14 bases between the two germline ends. Written as DNA, the CDR3 is TGTGCCAGCAGCCATGCCTGGGGTGTTGGAAACACCATATATTTT. Its protein is CASSHAWGVGNTIYF.

The V and J genes are TRBV27 and TRBJ1-2, with 9 bases identical to TRBD1. This CDR3 spans 14 amino acids. The germline V gene has CDR1 MNHEY and CDR2 SMNVEV (reference sequence). V gave up 5 bases and J gave up 5 bases; unmatched junction bases: 6. CDR3 DNA: TGTGCCAGCAGTACAGGGGGCTTACCTTATGGCTACACCTTC. Its translation: CASSTGGLPYGYTF.

This clone was seen a single time. The CDR3 bases are TGTGCCAGTAGTACCTCTAGCGGGGGGGCCGTCGAGCAGTACTTC. This translates into CASSTSSGGAVEQYF. The chain links TRBV19 to TRBJ2-7; 12 bases map to TRBD2. The CDR3 runs to 15 residues. After removal of 4 bases from V and 6 bases from J, the junction contained 7 bases not matched to a gene. The germline V gene encodes CDR1 LNHDA and CDR2 SQIVND (reference sequence). Based on the CDR3 plus reference TRBV19 and TRBJ2-7, the full variable domain is DGGITQSPKYLFRKEGQNVTLSCEQNLNHDAMYWYRQDPGQGLRLIYYSQIVNDFQKGDIAEGYSVSREKKESFPLTVTSAQKNPTAFYLCASSTSSGGAVEQYFGPGTRLTVT.

The chain uses TRBV19 and TRBJ2-3; D is unclear. Germline loops: CDR1 LNHDA, CDR2 SQIVND (reference sequence). V was trimmed by 5 bases and J by 6 bases, leaving 18 bases between them. The CDR3 consists of 15 residues. The CDR3 DNA reads as TGTGCCAGTAGTTTAGCATCCGTTGCGACGGATACGCAGTATTTT. It codes for CASSLASVATDTQYF.